This TCR beta chain derives from a study of cytomegalovirus exposure and HLA in healthy donors. Study background: Counted in an early data release were about 85 million unique TCRs from HLA-typed donors. Researchers found that 81% of fewer than 450 genotyped donors fell within the Caucasian-associated ancestry cluster. The study, taken as a whole, reports: V- and J-gene trimming in TCR beta was tied to a missense DCLRE1C variant by an analysis performed later. Within the data, a cluster of highly shared sequence variants was likely a sequencing artifact.

Of note for this clone: Its antigen is currently unknown.

Vbeta (60) and Jbeta (13) primers were used in the PCR. Sequencing was performed with immunoSEQ multiplex PCR; in TCRdb, only in-frame clones are kept and a portion is missing. Its listing shows 150,000 to 200,000 clones. Per germline, CDR1 SGHRS and CDR2 YFSETQ. V lost 4 bases, J lost 3 bases, and 19 bases lay in between. CDR3 length equals 16 residues. The source is a woman in her late teens or twenties in good health and CMV-seropositive. The chain recombines TRBV5-1 with TRBJ1-1, with D possibly TRBD1 on 6 matching bases. What was sequenced was PBMCs. The CDR3 DNA reads TGCGCCAGCAGCATGACCCAAACAGGGCGGGACACTGAAGCTTTCTTT. This sequence encodes CASSMTQTGRDTEAFF.